The next 14 T cell receptor beta chains were all read from a single sample in a study of T cell responses to AZD1222 COVID-19 vaccine. Clones were read by immunoSEQ multiplex PCR, and TCRdb kept only the in-frame ones, dropping some. The sample has approximately 120,000 clones, 80% to 95% seen once. Sequencing used peripheral blood, obtained on day 0 of MenACWY control vaccination. The receptors were gathered from an adult in good health.

This clone was counted a single time. The chain joins TRBV15 to TRBJ2-1; perhaps TRBD2 as D (5 bases). CDR3 length: 17 amino acids. CDR1 is LNHNV and CDR2 is YYDKDF in the germline V gene (reference sequence). V lost 0 bases, J lost 5 bases, and 17 bases lay in between. CDR3 coding DNA: TGTGCCACCAGCAGAGATCGCGAGGGCATGATCGACAATGAGCAGTTCTTC. Translated, it gives CATSRDREGMIDNEQFF.

The table lists this clone with a count of one. The rearrangement joins TRBV15 to TRBJ1-5; D not certain. Germline-derived CDR1 and CDR2 are LNHNV and YYDKDF (reference sequence). CDR3 length: 17 residues. With 1 base removed from V and 0 bases from J, the gap between germline ends came to 13 bases. CDR3 sequence: CATSRAFSLYSNQPQHF. The CDR3 DNA reads TGTGCCACCAGCAGAGCCTTCTCCTTGTATAGCAATCAGCCCCAGCATTTT.

The chain uses TRBV12-3 or TRBV12-4 and TRBJ2-2; D gene ambiguous. V was shortened by 3 bases and J by 1 base, with 3 bases between the two germline ends. This CDR3 contains 13 residues. The DNA for the CDR3 is TGTGCCAGCAGTTTCAAGAACACCGGGGAGCTGTTTTTT. Protein: CASSFKNTGELFF.

This sequence joins TRBV27 and TRBJ1-2; 7 bases line up with TRBD1. The junction had 11 bases not matched to a gene; V was cut back by 7 bases and J by 0 bases. CDR1 and CDR2 (germline): MNHEY, SMNVEV (reference sequence). CDR3 length: 16 amino acids. CDR3: CASKSGGTISNYGYTF. As DNA, the CDR3 is TGTGCCAGCAAATCAGGGGGGACAATATCTAACTATGGCTACACCTTC.

The chain joins TRBV11-2 to TRBJ2-7; 7 bases map to TRBD1. Germline-derived CDR1 and CDR2 are SGHAT and FQNNGV. J gave up 2 bases and V 5 bases, and 6 bases lay outside the gene matches. There are 14 residues in the CDR3. CDR3 loop: CASSRTGFTYEQYV. CDR3 DNA sequence: TGTGCCAGCAGCCGGACAGGATTTACCTACGAGCAGTACGTC.

This clone was detected once. The rearrangement links TRBV3-1 (or the pseudogene TRBV3-2) to TRBJ2-5, with a weak D call TRBD1 (5 bases). Trimming cost V 5 bases and J 0 bases, with 10 bases left between them. Germline V CDR1 and CDR2: LGHDT, YNNKEL (reference sequence). There are 14 residues in the CDR3. The chain's CDR3 is CASSYSGYQETQYF. CDR3 coding DNA: TGTGCCAGCAGCTACTCAGGGTACCAAGAGACCCAGTACTTC.

This rearrangement joins TRBV15 to TRBJ1-3, with D possibly being TRBD1 (6 bases). V was pared by 1 base and J by 0 bases, with 10 bases between. Looked up from germline, CDR1 is LNHNV and CDR2 is YYDKDF (reference sequence). The CDR3 runs 16 residues. CDR3 DNA: TGTGCCACCAGCAGAGGCATAGGGGGCTCTGGAAACACCATATATTTT. Translation: CATSRGIGGSGNTIYF. Full variable domain (remainder filled in from reference TRBV15 and TRBJ1-3): DAMVIQNPRYQVTQFGKPVTLSCSQTLNHNVMYWYQQKSSQAPKLLFHYYDKDFNNEADTPDNFQSRRPNTSFCFLDIRSPGLGDTAMYLCATSRGIGGSGNTIYFGEGSWLTVV.

V and J are TRBV10-3 and TRBJ1-5, with D perhaps TRBD1 (5 bases). Trimming took off 3 bases at V and 4 bases at J, with 7 bases between the two ends. In germline, CDR1 is ENHRY, CDR2 SYGVKD. The length of the CDR3 is 13 residues. In nucleotides, the CDR3 is TGTGCCATCAGTGATGGGGGTAATCAGCCCCAGCATTTT. The encoded protein is CAISDGGNQPQHF.

This chain connects TRBV3-1 (or the pseudogene TRBV3-2) to TRBJ2-3; no reliable D call. Trimming stripped 0 bases from V and 5 bases from J, with 9 bases between. Germline V lookup: CDR1 LGHDT, CDR2 YNNKEL (reference sequence). CDR3 length: 14 residues. CDR3 DNA sequence: TGTGCCAGCAGCCAAGAGCCCCTTGGAGATACGCAGTATTTT. This encodes CASSQEPLGDTQYF.

The rearrangement joins TRBV4-2 to TRBJ1-4; D gene uncertain. The CDR3 is made up of 16 amino acids. The ends were cut back, 0 bases at V and 6 bases at J, with 14 bases in the middle. Germline CDR1 and CDR2: LGHNA and YNFKEQ. CDR3 in amino acids: CASSQDLQDSYEKLFF. As DNA, the CDR3 is TGTGCCAGCAGCCAAGATCTTCAGGACTCCTATGAAAAACTGTTTTTT.

The CDR3 DNA reads as TGTGCCAGCAGTTTAGGGGGCCCCGGTGGAAACACCATATATTTT. Encoded protein: CASSLGGPGGNTIYF. The gene calls are TRBV28 and TRBJ1-3, with D perhaps TRBD1 (6 bases). Germline CDR1 reads MDHEN; CDR2 reads SYDVKM. The CDR3 spans 15 residues. V lost 2 bases and J 3 bases, leaving 11 bases between the germline ends.

This rearrangement joins TRBV25-1 to TRBJ2-6; the D gene is possibly TRBD1 (6 bases). V lost 5 bases to trimming and J lost 0 bases, with 17 bases between them. CDR1 and CDR2 (germline): MGHDK, SYGVNS. CDR3 length equals 18 residues. This chain's CDR3 is CASSRTDSAVSGANVLTF. The DNA of the CDR3 is TGTGCCAGCAGTCGAACGGACAGTGCCGTCTCTGGGGCCAACGTCCTGACTTTC.

This clone was counted only a few times. The rearrangement uses TRBV6-5 and TRBJ1-4; 11 nucleotides line up with TRBD1. V was pared by 5 bases and J by 7 bases, with 6 bases of the junction left unmatched. Germline lookup yields CDR1 MNHEY and CDR2 SVGAGI. The CDR3 runs 15 residues. The DNA for the CDR3 is TGTGCCAGCAGTAACCCGGGGACAGGGGGTGAAAAACTGTTTTTT. Translating gives CASSNPGTGGEKLFF.

The CDR3 DNA is TGTGCCAGCAGTTACGGGGGCCAGAACACCGGGGAGCTGTTTTTT. The encoded protein is CASSYGGQNTGELFF. This sequence joins TRBV6-2 or TRBV6-3 and TRBJ2-2; TRBD1 is a possible D gene (6 bases). Germline V CDR1 and CDR2: MNHEY, SVGEGT. The CDR3 has 15 amino acids. The ends were cut back, 2 bases at V and 1 base at J, with 8 bases in the middle.